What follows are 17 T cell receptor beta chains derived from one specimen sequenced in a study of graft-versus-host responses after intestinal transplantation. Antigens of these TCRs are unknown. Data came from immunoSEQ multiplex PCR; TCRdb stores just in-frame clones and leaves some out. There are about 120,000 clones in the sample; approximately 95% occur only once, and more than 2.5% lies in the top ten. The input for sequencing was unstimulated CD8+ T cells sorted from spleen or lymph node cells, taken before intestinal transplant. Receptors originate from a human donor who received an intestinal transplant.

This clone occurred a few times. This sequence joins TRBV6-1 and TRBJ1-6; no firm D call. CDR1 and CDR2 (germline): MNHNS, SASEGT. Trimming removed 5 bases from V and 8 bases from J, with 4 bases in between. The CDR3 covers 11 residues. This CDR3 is CASSWDSPLHF. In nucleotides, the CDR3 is TGTGCCAGCAGTTGGGATTCACCCCTCCACTTT.

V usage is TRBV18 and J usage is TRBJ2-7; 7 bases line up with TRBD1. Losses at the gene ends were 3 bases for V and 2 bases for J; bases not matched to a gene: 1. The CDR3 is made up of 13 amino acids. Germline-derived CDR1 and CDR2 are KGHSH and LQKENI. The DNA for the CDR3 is TGTGCCAGCTCACCCGGGACAGCCTACGAGCAGTACTTC. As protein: CASSPGTAYEQYF.

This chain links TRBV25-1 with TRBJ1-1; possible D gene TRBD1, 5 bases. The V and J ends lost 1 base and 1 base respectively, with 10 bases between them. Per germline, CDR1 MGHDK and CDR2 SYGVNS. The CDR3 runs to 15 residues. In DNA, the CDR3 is TGTGCCAGCAGTGAATTAGGGACGGAGAACACTGAAGCTTTCTTT. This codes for CASSELGTENTEAFF.

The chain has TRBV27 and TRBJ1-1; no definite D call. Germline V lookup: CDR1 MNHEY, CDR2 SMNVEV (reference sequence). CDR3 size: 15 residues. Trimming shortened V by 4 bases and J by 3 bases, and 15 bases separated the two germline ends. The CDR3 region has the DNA TGTGCCAGCAGTTATCGACCCCTTGGTTACACTGAAGCTTTCTTT. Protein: CASSYRPLGYTEAFF.

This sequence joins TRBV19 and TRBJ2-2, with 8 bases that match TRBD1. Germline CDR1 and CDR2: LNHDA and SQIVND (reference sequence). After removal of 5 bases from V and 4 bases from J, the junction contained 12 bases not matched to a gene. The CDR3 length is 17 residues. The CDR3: CASSLGMGQASTGELFF. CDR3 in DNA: TGTGCCAGTAGTCTCGGGATGGGACAGGCTTCCACCGGGGAGCTGTTTTTT.

The CDR3 protein is CASSEAPGFNYEQYF. CDR3 DNA sequence: TGTGCCAGCAGTGAGGCTCCAGGGTTCAACTACGAGCAGTACTTC. V gene TRBV2 combines with J gene TRBJ2-7; D possibly corresponds to TRBD1 (5 bases). CDR1 SNHLY and CDR2 FYNNEI come from the germline V gene. The CDR3 is 15 residues long. The V and J ends lost 3 bases and 3 bases respectively, with 15 bases between them.

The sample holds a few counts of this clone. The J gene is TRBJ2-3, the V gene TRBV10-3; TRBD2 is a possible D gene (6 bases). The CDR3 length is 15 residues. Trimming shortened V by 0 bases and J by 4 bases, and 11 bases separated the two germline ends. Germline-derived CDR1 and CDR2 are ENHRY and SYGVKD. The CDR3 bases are TGTGCCATCAGTGAGTCGAGGGAGCGGGCAGATACGCAGTATTTT. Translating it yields CAISESRERADTQYF.

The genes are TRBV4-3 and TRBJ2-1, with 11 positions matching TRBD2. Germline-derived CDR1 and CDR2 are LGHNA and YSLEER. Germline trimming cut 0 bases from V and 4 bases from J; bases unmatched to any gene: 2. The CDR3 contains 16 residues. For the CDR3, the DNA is TGCGCCAGCAGCCAAGATAGCGGGAGGGGATACAATGAGCAGTTCTTC. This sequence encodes CASSQDSGRGYNEQFF.

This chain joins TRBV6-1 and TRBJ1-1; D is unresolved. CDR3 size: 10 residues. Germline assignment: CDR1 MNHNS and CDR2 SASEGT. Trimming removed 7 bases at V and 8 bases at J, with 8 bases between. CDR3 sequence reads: CASTDGEAFF. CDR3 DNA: TGTGCCAGCACGGACGGCGAAGCTTTCTTT.

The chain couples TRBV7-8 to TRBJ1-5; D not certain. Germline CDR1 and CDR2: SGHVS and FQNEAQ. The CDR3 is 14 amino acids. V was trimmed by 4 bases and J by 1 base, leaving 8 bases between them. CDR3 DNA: TGTGCCAGCAGCTGGGAGGGAAGCAATCAGCCCCAGCATTTT. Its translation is CASSWEGSNQPQHF.

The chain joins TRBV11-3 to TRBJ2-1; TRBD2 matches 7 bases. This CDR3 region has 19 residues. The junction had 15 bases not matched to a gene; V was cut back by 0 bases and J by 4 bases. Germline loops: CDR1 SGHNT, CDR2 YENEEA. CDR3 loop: CASSLDRAGMASGYNEQFF. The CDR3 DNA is TGTGCCAGCAGCTTAGATCGGGCTGGGATGGCTAGCGGTTACAATGAGCAGTTCTTC. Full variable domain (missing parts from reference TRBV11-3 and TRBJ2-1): EAGVVQSPRYKIIEKKQPVAFWCNPISGHNTLYWYLQNLGQGPELLIRYENEEAVDDSQLPKDRFSAERLKGVDSTLKIQPAELGDSAVYLCASSLDRAGMASGYNEQFFGPGTRLTVL.

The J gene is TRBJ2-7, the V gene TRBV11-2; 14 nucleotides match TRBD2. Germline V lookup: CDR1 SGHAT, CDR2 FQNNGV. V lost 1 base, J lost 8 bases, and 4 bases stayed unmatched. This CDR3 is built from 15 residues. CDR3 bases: TGTGCCAGCAGCTTAGGGGGACTAGCGGGAGCGAAGCAGTACTTC. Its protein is CASSLGGLAGAKQYF.

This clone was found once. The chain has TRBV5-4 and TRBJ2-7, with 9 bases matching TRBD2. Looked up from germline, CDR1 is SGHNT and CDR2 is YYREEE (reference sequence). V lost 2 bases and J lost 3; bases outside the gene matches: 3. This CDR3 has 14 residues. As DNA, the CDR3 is TGTGCCAGCAGCTTAAGTAGCGGGAGCTACGAGCAGTACTTC. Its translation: CASSLSSGSYEQYF. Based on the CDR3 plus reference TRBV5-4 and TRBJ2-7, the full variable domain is ETGVTQSPTHLIKTRGQQVTLRCSSQSGHNTVSWYQQALGQGPQFIFQYYREEENGRGNFPPRFSGLQFPNYSSELNVNALELDDSALYLCASSLSSGSYEQYFGPGTRLTVT.

CDR3 nucleotide sequence: TGTGCCAGCAGCAAAGGTTCGGCTAACTATGGCTACACCTTC. It encodes CASSKGSANYGYTF. This chain uses TRBV27 with TRBJ1-2; D gene uncertain. V was cut by 6 bases and J by 0 bases, with 11 bases left in between. There are 14 residues in the CDR3. Germline lookup yields CDR1 MNHEY and CDR2 SMNVEV (reference sequence).

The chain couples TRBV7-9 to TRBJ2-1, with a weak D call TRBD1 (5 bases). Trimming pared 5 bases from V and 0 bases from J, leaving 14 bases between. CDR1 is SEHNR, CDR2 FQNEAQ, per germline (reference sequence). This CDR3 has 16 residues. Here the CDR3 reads CASSLTDSPSYNEQFF. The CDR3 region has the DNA TGTGCCAGCAGCCTCACCGACAGCCCCTCCTACAATGAGCAGTTCTTC.

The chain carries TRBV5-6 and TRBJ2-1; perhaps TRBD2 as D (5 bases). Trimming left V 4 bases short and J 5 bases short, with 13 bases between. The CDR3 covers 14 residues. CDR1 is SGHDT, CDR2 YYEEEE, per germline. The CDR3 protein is CASSQDYSDNEQFF. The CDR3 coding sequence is TGTGCCAGCAGCCAAGACTACAGCGACAATGAGCAGTTCTTC.

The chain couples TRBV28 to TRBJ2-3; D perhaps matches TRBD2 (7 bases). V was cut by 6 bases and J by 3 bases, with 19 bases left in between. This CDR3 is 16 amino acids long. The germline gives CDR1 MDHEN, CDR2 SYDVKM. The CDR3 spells CASRREGGKATDTQYF. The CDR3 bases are TGTGCCAGCAGGAGGGAGGGGGGGAAAGCTACAGATACGCAGTATTTT.